The rows below give T cell receptor beta chains drawn from one sample of a study of CD8 T cell repertoires and HIV-1 epitope variants. These receptors' targets are unknown. Sequencing was performed with immunoSEQ multiplex PCR; in TCRdb, only in-frame clones are kept and a portion is missing. This table holds several thousand clones, roughly 70% found once. Sequencing was done on a sample of cultured CD8+ T cells derived from PBMCs. Receptor source: a male donor with HIV. Each CDR3 is given with its conserved first and last residue. A D gene is named only where the DNA matches it firmly. Only some rows state a clone size, as once, few, many or a class for expanded clones.

d_call,j_call,v_call,clone_size,cdr3_nt,cdr3_aa
TRBD2,TRBJ2-2,TRBV4-2,once,TGTGCCAGCAGCCAAATTCGGGCGGGAGATGTCTCCGGGGAGCTGTTTTTT,CASSQIRAGDVSGELFF
-,TRBJ2-1,TRBV7-6,few,TGTGCCAGCAGCGCAGGCAGGGGGGATAACAATGAGCAGTTCTTC,CASSAGRGDNNEQFF
-,TRBJ1-1,TRBV5-5,-,TGTGCCAGCAGCTTGGGAACAGGGCAAGGGGCTGAAGCTTTCTTT,CASSLGTGQGAEAFF
TRBD1,TRBJ1-2,TRBV7-6,-,TGTGCCAGCAGCCCCACACAGGGGTCATCTTATGGCTACACCTTC,CASSPTQGSSYGYTF
TRBD2,TRBJ2-1,TRBV28,few,TGTGCCAGCAGTTTACGAGTAGCGGGAGGTTACGATGAGCAGTTCTTC,CASSLRVAGGYDEQFF
-,TRBJ2-7,TRBV7-9,few,TGTGCCAGCAGCTCGTGGGGCGAGCAGTACTTC,CASSSWGEQYF
-,TRBJ2-7,TRBV7-2,-,TGTGCCAGCAGCTTAACCCGGGACTCCTCCTACGAGCAGTACTTC,CASSLTRDSSYEQYF
TRBD2,TRBJ2-1,TRBV19,-,TGTGCCAGTAGTTTCGTAGCGGGAGAGCAGTTCTTC,CASSFVAGEQFF
-,TRBJ2-5,TRBV7-9,-,TGTGCCAGCAGTCCTGTCCCGGGACGTAGACAAGAGACCCAGTACTTC,CASSPVPGRRQETQYF
TRBD2,TRBJ2-1,TRBV13,once,TGTGCCAGCAGCATCAGCGGGAGGGACATGTTGAATGAGCAGTTCTTC,CASSISGRDMLNEQFF
-,TRBJ1-2,TRBV7-9,few,TGTGCCAGCAGCTTAGGGGCAGGGGACTATGGCTACACCTTC,CASSLGAGDYGYTF
-,TRBJ2-7,TRBV5-6,-,TGTGCCAGCAGCCCCTCACAGTCCTCCTACGAGCAGTACTTC,CASSPSQSSYEQYF
-,TRBJ1-2,TRBV28,-,TGTGCCAGCAGTTTCTACGCAGGGGATGGCTACACCTTC,CASSFYAGDGYTF
-,TRBJ2-7,TRBV28,-,TGTGCCAGCAGTTTCCTAAACTACGAGCAGTACTTC,CASSFLNYEQYF
-,TRBJ2-1,TRBV19,-,TGTGCCAGTAGTATAGGACCGAGCTCCTACAATGAGCAGTTCTTC,CASSIGPSSYNEQFF
-,TRBJ2-1,TRBV6-6,-,TGTGCCAGCAGTTACTCGAAAGTGGGGGCGTACAATGAGCAGTTCTTC,CASSYSKVGAYNEQFF
-,TRBJ2-2,TRBV4-2,-,TGTGCCAGCAGCCAAGTCGGGTCGGACACCGGGGAGCTGTTTTTT,CASSQVGSDTGELFF
-,TRBJ2-7,TRBV21-1,-,TGTGCCAGCAGCAAAGAAGCGGGCCTGAGAACCTACGAGCAGTACTTC,CASSKEAGLRTYEQYF
-,TRBJ1-1,TRBV28,once,TGTGCCAGCAGCGCACTACAGGAGAACACTGAAGCTTTCTTT,CASSALQENTEAFF
TRBD1,TRBJ1-5,TRBV5-5,-,TGTGCCAGCAGCTTCCAGGGGGCTGATCAACCCCAGCATTTT,CASSFQGADQPQHF
-,TRBJ1-2,TRBV7-2,few,TGTGCCAGCAGCTTTCAGGGCTATGGCTACACCTTC,CASSFQGYGYTF
-,TRBJ2-1,TRBV6-1,-,TGTGCCAGCAGTGAAACAGGGTCCCACCATGAGCAGTTCTTC,CASSETGSHHEQFF
TRBD1,TRBJ2-7,TRBV11-2,-,TGTGCCAGCAGCTTGGGACAGTACCTTCGTGAGCAGTACTTC,CASSLGQYLREQYF
-,TRBJ2-1,TRBV2,-,TGTGCCAGCAGTGACCCGGGCCACGTATACAATGAGCAGTTCTTC,CASSDPGHVYNEQFF
-,TRBJ2-7,TRBV6-6,few,TGTGCCAGCAGTCCAGGGGACTACGAGCAGTACTTC,CASSPGDYEQYF
-,TRBJ2-5,TRBV28,few,TGTGCCAGCAGTACACAACTGGGGGGCCCGGAGACCCAGTACTTC,CASSTQLGGPETQYF
TRBD1,TRBJ2-3,TRBV28,-,TGTGCCAGCATGCGGACAGGGTCCACAGATACGCAGTATTTT,CASMRTGSTDTQYF
TRBD1,TRBJ1-4,TRBV28,-,TGTGCCAGCAGCTTACGACAGGGGGGTGAAAAACTGTTTTTT,CASSLRQGGEKLFF
-,TRBJ2-7,TRBV7-9,-,TGTGCCAGCAGCCCCTCCAGGGACTACGAGCAGTACTTC,CASSPSRDYEQYF
-,TRBJ2-7,TRBV27,-,TGTGCCAGCAGTACTCGGGACTCCAGCTCCTACGAGCAGTACTTC,CASSTRDSSSYEQYF
TRBD1,TRBJ1-3,TRBV7-9,-,TGTGCCGCGGAGGACAGGGGAAACACCATATATTTT,CAAEDRGNTIYF
TRBD1,TRBJ1-2,TRBV27,few,TGTGCCAGCAGTGAGGTCGATGCCCAGGGGGCGGGCTATGGCTACACCTTC,CASSEVDAQGAGYGYTF